The rows below give T cell receptor beta chains drawn from one sample of a study of CD8 T cells in Susac syndrome. A single record per CDR3 protein comes from TCRdb applying MiXCR to the immunoSEQ multiplex PCR reads. The sample yields roughly 150,000 distinct CDR3 sequences, about 94% seen once. Specimen: CD8+ T cells from PBMCs. These receptors all stem from a human donor with multiple sclerosis. CDR3s include the opening cysteine and the closing phenylalanine or tryptophan. Fields, in order: V gene, clone size, D gene, J gene, CDR3 protein, CDR3 DNA. The D gene is left open where the match is weak. Clone size, where shown, is once, few, many, or a class for clones that have expanded.

V gene: TRBV3-1; clone size: .; D gene: TRBD1; J gene: TRBJ1-2; CDR3 protein: CASSRKGQGILYGYTF; CDR3 DNA: TGTGCCAGCAGCCGGAAGGGACAGGGGATCCTCTATGGCTACACCTTC
V gene: TRBV5-6; clone size: .; D gene: .; J gene: TRBJ2-1; CDR3 protein: CASSYLDGEQFF; CDR3 DNA: TGTGCCAGCAGCTATTTGGACGGTGAGCAGTTCTTC
V gene: TRBV28; clone size: .; D gene: .; J gene: TRBJ1-2; CDR3 protein: CASSPLGPYGYTF; CDR3 DNA: TGTGCCAGCAGTCCTCTCGGCCCATATGGCTACACCTTC
V gene: TRBV5-4; clone size: .; D gene: TRBD2; J gene: TRBJ2-5; CDR3 protein: CASSLRGGLETQYF; CDR3 DNA: TGTGCCAGCAGCTTGCGGGGGGGCCTAGAGACCCAGTACTTC
V gene: TRBV7-2; clone size: .; D gene: TRBD1; J gene: TRBJ2-7; CDR3 protein: CASSFGQDFQQYF; CDR3 DNA: TGTGCCAGCAGCTTCGGACAGGACTTTCAGCAGTACTTC
V gene: TRBV5-4; clone size: once; D gene: TRBD1; J gene: TRBJ1-1; CDR3 protein: CASSGGTGGYAEAFF; CDR3 DNA: TGTGCCAGCAGCGGGGGGACAGGGGGCTACGCTGAAGCTTTCTTT
V gene: TRBV20-1; clone size: .; D gene: TRBD1; J gene: TRBJ2-7; CDR3 protein: CSAREWVGTGEQYF; CDR3 DNA: TGCAGTGCTCGAGAGTGGGTGGGGACAGGCGAGCAGTACTTC
V gene: TRBV9; clone size: .; D gene: .; J gene: TRBJ2-1; CDR3 protein: CASSGGDNEQFF; CDR3 DNA: TGTGCCAGCAGCGGGGGGGACAATGAGCAGTTCTTC
V gene: TRBV18; clone size: .; D gene: TRBD1; J gene: TRBJ2-1; CDR3 protein: CASSPETGNNLSGYNEQFF; CDR3 DNA: TGTGCCAGCTCACCCGAGACAGGGAACAATCTCTCCGGGTACAATGAGCAGTTCTTC
V gene: TRBV13; clone size: few; D gene: .; J gene: TRBJ2-1; CDR3 protein: CSSADYNEQFF; CDR3 DNA: TGTTCCTCAGCGGACTACAATGAGCAGTTCTTC
V gene: TRBV11-2; clone size: .; D gene: TRBD1; J gene: TRBJ1-3; CDR3 protein: CASSSTRGTGSPGNTIYF; CDR3 DNA: TGTGCCAGCAGCTCCACCCGCGGGACAGGGAGCCCTGGAAACACCATATATTTT
V gene: TRBV19; clone size: .; D gene: TRBD1; J gene: TRBJ1-1; CDR3 protein: CASRAGGNTEAFF; CDR3 DNA: TGTGCCAGTAGGGCAGGGGGGAACACTGAAGCTTTCTTT
V gene: TRBV30; clone size: .; D gene: .; J gene: TRBJ2-1; CDR3 protein: CAWSVAMHNEQFF; CDR3 DNA: TGTGCCTGGAGTGTCGCCATGCACAATGAGCAGTTCTTC